Below, 20 T cell receptor beta chains from the same sample are listed, as sequenced in a study of blood T cell repertoires in COVID-19. The table came from immunoSEQ multiplex PCR; TCRdb's copy has only in-frame clones and leaves some out. The data show roughly 8,600 clones, about four fifths seen once. Sequencing was carried out using peripheral blood. The receptors here all came from a human donor with active COVID-19. The donor label of this sample is uncertain.

V usage is TRBV7-2 and J usage is TRBJ2-7, with TRBD1 matching 10 bases. Germline V CDR1 and CDR2: SGHTA, FQGNSA. This CDR3 is built from 15 residues. With 2 bases clipped from V and 3 bases from J, the junction kept 4 bases outside the gene matches. The CDR3 loop is CASSLRGQGSYEQYF. CDR3 in DNA: TGTGCCAGCAGCTTAAGGGGACAGGGGAGCTACGAGCAGTACTTC.

The rearrangement joins TRBV25-1 to TRBJ2-1; tentative D call: TRBD2 (6 bases). V was cut by 5 bases and J by 8 bases, with 10 bases left in between. The CDR3 covers 12 residues. Germline V lookup: CDR1 MGHDK, CDR2 SYGVNS. For the CDR3, the DNA is TGTGCCAGCAGTTTCGGGGGTCATGAGCAGTTCTTC. Translating it yields CASSFGGHEQFF.

V gene TRBV5-4 combines with J gene TRBJ2-2; D gene ambiguous. This CDR3 spans 15 amino acids. Trimming took off 4 bases at V and 0 bases at J, with 10 bases between the two ends. Germline V gene lookup returns CDR1 SGHNT and CDR2 YYREEE (reference sequence). The CDR3: CASSPRQANTGELFF. The CDR3 DNA is TGTGCCAGCAGCCCCAGGCAAGCGAACACCGGGGAGCTGTTTTTT.

This rearrangement joins TRBV18 to TRBJ2-3; 10 bases map to TRBD2. From germline, CDR1 is KGHSH and CDR2 LQKENI. V lost 3 bases, J lost 5 bases, and 11 bases stayed unmatched. The CDR3 has 17 amino acids. CDR3 nucleotides: TGTGCCAGCTCACCGAATATTGGGACTAGCGTTAAAGATACGCAGTATTTT. Translating gives CASSPNIGTSVKDTQYF.

The V gene is TRBV28, the J gene TRBJ2-3; TRBD2 is a possible D gene (5 bases). V lost 5 bases and J 2 bases, leaving 8 bases between the germline ends. This CDR3 has 13 amino acids. Germline V gene data show CDR1 as MDHEN and CDR2 as SYDVKM. The chain's CDR3 is CASSPGITDTQYF. The CDR3 DNA is TGTGCCAGCAGTCCGGGGATCACAGATACGCAGTATTTT. The full variable domain, rest sourced from reference TRBV28 and TRBJ2-3, is DVKVTQSSRYLVKRTGEKVFLECVQDMDHENMFWYRQDPGLGLRLIYFSYDVKMKEKGDIPEGYSVSREKKERFSLILESASTNQTSMYLCASSPGITDTQYFGPGTRLTVL.

The chain couples TRBV2 to TRBJ1-2, with D possibly matching TRBD1 (5 bases). Germline V gene sequence: CDR1 SNHLY, CDR2 FYNNEI. V lost 9 bases and J 8 bases, leaving 10 bases between the germline ends. The CDR3 contains 10 residues. The CDR3 nucleotides are TGTGCCAGTCGTGGGGCGGGCTACACCTTC. Residues: CASRGAGYTF.

The V and J genes are TRBV5-4 and TRBJ2-5; D unresolved. The CDR3 is made up of 12 amino acids. With 0 bases removed from V and 5 bases from J, the gap between germline ends came to 5 bases. CDR1 SGHNT and CDR2 YYREEE come from the germline V gene (reference sequence). CDR3 DNA sequence: TGTGCCAGCAGCTTGGCCATGGAGACCCAGTACTTC. Protein sequence: CASSLAMETQYF.

J is TRBJ2-2 and V is TRBV6-6; 7 nucleotides match TRBD1. The germline gives CDR1 MNHNY, CDR2 SVGAGI (reference sequence). CDR3 size: 14 residues. V dropped 5 bases and J dropped 6; count of bases not matched to a gene: 6. Here the CDR3 DNA reads TGTGCCAGCAGTGCACAGGGGTACCCCGGGGAGCTGTTTTTT. The encoded protein is CASSAQGYPGELFF.

J is TRBJ2-5 and V is TRBV2; no firm D call. Trimming shortened V by 0 bases and J by 5 bases, and 19 bases separated the two germline ends. Per the germline V gene, CDR1 is SNHLY and CDR2 is FYNNEI. The CDR3 loop spans 17 amino acids. CDR3 DNA: TGTGCCAGCAGTGAAGCTGGCCAGGTTCGAATTCAGGAGACCCAGTACTTC. Its translation is CASSEAGQVRIQETQYF.

This clone was observed a single time. V gene TRBV20-1 combines with J gene TRBJ2-7, with D possibly being TRBD2 (5 bases). V dropped 3 bases and J dropped 5 bases, with 23 bases sitting between them. The CDR3 is 16 residues long. CDR1 is DFQATT, CDR2 SNEGSKA, per germline (reference sequence). CDR3 DNA: TGCAGTGCTAGTTCTCTGTCCGAGGGCCTCCTGGACGAGCAGTACTTC. It specifies CSASSLSEGLLDEQYF.

This rearrangement joins TRBV12-5 to TRBJ2-3; tentatively, D is TRBD2 (6 bases). V lost 6 bases and J lost 5, with 15 bases in between. The CDR3 runs 14 residues. Germline V CDR1 and CDR2: LGHNT, FRNRAP. The CDR3 region is CASGAGPAGDTQYF. The CDR3 DNA follows: TGTGCTAGTGGAGCGGGTCCCGCGGGAGATACGCAGTATTTT.

This chain links TRBV11-2 with TRBJ2-1; D call uncertain. V lost 2 bases and J lost 4, with 3 bases in between. The CDR3 is made up of 12 amino acids. The V gene's germline CDR1 is SGHAT and CDR2 FQNNGV. CDR3 nucleotides: TGTGCCAGCAGCTTATATTACAATGAGCAGTTCTTC. Its translation: CASSLYYNEQFF.

The chain joins TRBV20-1 to TRBJ1-5, with D unresolved. This CDR3 has 14 amino acids. The V and J ends lost 3 bases and 0 bases respectively, with 9 bases between them. CDR1 is DFQATT, CDR2 SNEGSKA, per germline (reference sequence). CDR3 residues: CSASGPYSNQPQHF. The CDR3 DNA reads as TGCAGTGCTAGTGGGCCTTATAGCAATCAGCCCCAGCATTTT.

The V call is TRBV28, the J call TRBJ2-7; no clear D. CDR1 MDHEN and CDR2 SYDVKM come from the germline V gene. The ends were cut back, 7 bases at V and 0 bases at J, with 13 bases in the middle. This CDR3 is 14 amino acids long. DNA of the CDR3: TGTGCCAGCACCCTCGAGAGGAGCTCCTACGAGCAGTACTTC. It encodes CASTLERSSYEQYF.

In regard to this clone: In the same sample, other DNA sequences code for this CDR3. The chain uses TRBV27 and TRBJ2-1; 13 bases fit TRBD2. Per the germline V gene, CDR1 is MNHEY and CDR2 is SMNVEV (reference sequence). V dropped 6 bases and J dropped 5; count of bases not matched to a gene: 4. CDR3 size: 15 residues. CDR3 loop: CASSPGTSGNNEQFF. The CDR3 DNA is TGTGCCAGCAGCCCCGGGACTAGCGGGAACAATGAGCAGTTCTTC.

A few counts support this clone. The rearrangement joins TRBV19 to TRBJ2-7; 9 nucleotides line up with TRBD1. Trimming removed 6 bases from V and 1 base from J; junction bases left unmatched: 4. The CDR3 sequence is 14 residues long. In germline, CDR1 is LNHDA, CDR2 SQIVND (reference sequence). CDR3 bases: TGTGCCAGTAGCTCTGACAGGGGGTCCTACGAGCAGTACTTC. It codes for CASSSDRGSYEQYF.

This clone has more than one count but fewer than ten. This chain joins TRBV5-1 and TRBJ1-1; 7 positions match TRBD1. With V trimmed by 3 bases and J by 3 bases, 5 bases remained unmatched. This CDR3 spans 14 amino acids. Per germline, CDR1 SGHRS and CDR2 YFSETQ. For the CDR3, the DNA is TGCGCCAGCAGCTCGGGAGGGGGCTACACTGAAGCTTTCTTT. It yields the protein CASSSGGGYTEAFF.

The chain has TRBV3-1 (or the pseudogene TRBV3-2) and TRBJ2-1; 8 bases agree with TRBD2. CDR1 is LGHDT, CDR2 YNNKEL, per germline (reference sequence). CDR3 size: 17 residues. Trimming took 3 bases from V and 7 from J; bases not matched to a gene: 14. As DNA, the CDR3 is TGTGCCAGCAGCCATCCCCCCGGAGCGGGAGTGGAAAATGAGCAGTTCTTC. Translating it yields CASSHPPGAGVENEQFF.

The chain links TRBV5-1 to TRBJ1-4; D might be TRBD1 (5 bases). Deletions cut 0 bases from V and 2 bases from J, with 14 bases between. The V gene's germline CDR1 is SGHRS and CDR2 YFSETQ. The CDR3 consists of 17 residues. DNA of the CDR3: TGCGCCAGCAGCTTGGAGGGGCAGGGATCGACTAATGAAAAACTGTTTTTT. This encodes CASSLEGQGSTNEKLFF.

J is TRBJ2-1 and V is TRBV7-6; TRBD2 aligns across 10 bases. Germline trimming cut 5 bases from V and 4 bases from J; bases unmatched to any gene: 5. This CDR3 is 15 amino acids long. From germline, CDR1 is SGHVS and CDR2 FNYEAQ. The CDR3 nucleotides read TGTGCCAGCAGCCGCCGACTAGCGGGTTACAATGAGCAGTTCTTC. As protein: CASSRRLAGYNEQFF.